Listed here is a single T cell receptor (beta chain). The record originates from a study of blood T cell repertoires in COVID-19. Here immunoSEQ multiplex PCR was the method, and the copy in TCRdb shows in-frame clones only, minus some. Among about 260,000 clones listed, roughly 80% were seen once. CDR3 length: 15 residues. V shed 0 bases, J shed 6 bases, and the junction held 5 bases outside the gene matches. Germline lookup yields CDR1 LGHNA and CDR2 YNFKEQ. The receptor comes from a man between 60 and 75 years old who had recovered from COVID-19. Sequencing was carried out using peripheral blood. The rearrangement joins TRBV4-2 to TRBJ2-1, with 7 bases aligning to TRBD1. CDR3 loop: CASSQDFSGGNEQFF. The CDR3 bases are TGTGCCAGCAGCCAAGATTTTTCAGGGGGCAATGAGCAGTTCTTC.